The T cell receptor beta chain described here comes from a study of blood T cells in healthy people across ages. Overall study findings and caveats: Both naive CD4+ cell counts and diversity were greater in long-lived donors than in aged donors.

A remark on this clonotype: Its antigen is as yet unknown.

A second about 7 to 11 cycle PCR used barcoded and J-beta primers. TCRdb reprocessed the 5' RACE reads via MiXCR and lists one record per CDR3 protein. Of approximately 2,000,000 distinct CDR3 sequences in the sample, approximately 40% were seen once. V was pared by 1 base and J by 5 bases, with 5 bases of the junction left unmatched. The CDR3 has 16 amino acids. Germline V gene lookup returns CDR1 SGHVS and CDR2 FQNEAQ. This rearrangement joins TRBV7-8 to TRBJ2-3; 11 bases align to TRBD2. The TCR comes from a human donor in good health. The sequencing input was blood. The CDR3 sequence: CASSLVAGGPKDTQYF. The CDR3 DNA reads TGTGCCAGCAGCTTAGTAGCGGGGGGGCCGAAAGATACGCAGTATTTT. Drawing the rest from reference TRBV7-8 and TRBJ2-3, the complete variable domain is GAGVSQSPRYKVAKRGQDVALRCDPISGHVSLFWYQQALGQGPEFLTYFQNEAQLDKSGLPSDRFFAERPEGSVSTLKIQRTQQEDSAVYLCASSLVAGGPKDTQYFGPGTRLTVL.